These T cell receptor beta chains were read from a single sample in a study of shared clonotypes between healthy human individuals. Measured with immunoSEQ multiplex PCR; TCRdb has only the in-frame clones, and not every one. Of millions of clones detected, approximately 94% appear once; the ten largest clones hold 0.85% to 1.3%. Sample: naive CD8+ T cells sorted from blood. The source is a man between 18 and 29 years old in good health. CDR3s include the opening cysteine and the closing phenylalanine or tryptophan. A D gene is named only where the DNA matches it firmly. Size is omitted from some rows. Given values are once, few, many or a class for expanded clones.

clone_size	v_call	cdr3_length	d_call	j_call	cdr3_aa	cdr3_nt
.	TRBV5-1	13	TRBD1	TRBJ1-1	CASSPTGGVEAFF	TGCGCCAGCAGCCCTACAGGGGGGGTTGAAGCTTTCTTT
.	TRBV27	17	TRBD2	TRBJ2-7	CASSLRGLAGVTYEQYF	TGTGCCAGCAGTTTAAGGGGACTAGCGGGCGTCACCTACGAGCAGTACTTC
.	TRBV27	15	.	TRBJ1-1	CASSFSPGAATEAFF	TGTGCCAGCAGTTTCTCCCCGGGGGCGGCCACTGAAGCTTTCTTT
.	TRBV7-9	16	TRBD2	TRBJ2-7	CASSPTTSGGSYEQYF	TGTGCCAGCAGCCCCACCACTAGCGGGGGGTCCTACGAGCAGTACTTC
.	TRBV6-5	14	.	TRBJ2-6	CASSPQSGANVLTF	TGTGCCAGCAGCCCCCAGTCTGGGGCCAACGTCCTGACTTTC
.	TRBV11-2	16	TRBD1	TRBJ1-2	CASSGPRQGADYGYTF	TGTGCCAGCAGCGGACCAAGACAGGGGGCGGACTATGGCTACACCTTC
.	TRBV19	12	.	TRBJ1-5	CASSPDEGAQHF	TGTGCCAGTAGTCCCGATGAGGGAGCCCAGCATTTT
.	TRBV10-3	13	TRBD1	TRBJ2-7	CAISPGQGYEQYF	TGTGCCATCAGCCCGGGACAGGGCTACGAGCAGTACTTC
.	TRBV29-1	13	TRBD1	TRBJ2-7	CSVRTGSSYEQYF	TGCAGCGTCAGGACAGGGAGCTCCTACGAGCAGTACTTC
.	TRBV7-9	15	TRBD1	TRBJ1-1	CASSTPNRGNTEAFF	TGTGCCAGCAGCACACCGAACAGGGGGAACACTGAAGCTTTCTTT
once	TRBV28	16	.	TRBJ1-2	CASAFMTGESNYGYTF	TGTGCCAGCGCGTTTATGACCGGAGAGAGTAACTATGGCTACACCTTC
.	TRBV11-2	15	.	TRBJ2-1	CASSLDLMLGDEQFF	TGTGCCAGCAGCTTAGACCTCATGTTAGGGGATGAGCAGTTCTTC
.	TRBV4-2	14	TRBD2	TRBJ2-1	CASSQVLAGNEQFF	TGTGCCAGCAGCCAAGTGCTAGCGGGCAATGAGCAGTTCTTC
.	TRBV7-9	14	TRBD2	TRBJ2-5	CASSSTSGQETQYF	TGTGCCAGCAGCTCGACTAGCGGACAAGAGACCCAGTACTTC
.	TRBV6-1	15	TRBD1	TRBJ2-7	CASSEFFGTGYEQYF	TGTGCCAGCAGTGAATTCTTCGGGACAGGCTACGAGCAGTACTTC
.	TRBV5-1	16	.	TRBJ1-2	CASSSEAGALSLGYTF	TGCGCCAGCAGCTCCGAAGCAGGGGCCCTTTCCCTTGGCTACACCTTC
.	TRBV25-1	16	.	TRBJ2-5	CASSELSGPTQETQYF	TGTGCCAGCAGTGAATTATCGGGTCCAACCCAAGAGACCCAGTACTTC
.	TRBV9	14	.	TRBJ2-7	CASASGGGSYEQYF	TGTGCCAGCGCGTCGGGGGGCGGCTCCTACGAGCAGTACTTC
.	TRBV4-3	18	TRBD1	TRBJ2-6	CASSQWTGGAEGANVLTF	TGCGCCAGCAGCCAGTGGACAGGGGGCGCCGAAGGGGCCAACGTCCTGACTTTC
.	TRBV6-5	16	TRBD2	TRBJ2-7	CASSYQGLALNNEQYF	TGTGCCAGCAGTTACCAGGGACTAGCGCTTAACAACGAGCAGTACTTC
.	TRBV9	14	TRBD2	TRBJ2-1	CASSLERGVGEQFF	TGTGCCAGCAGCCTCGAGCGGGGGGTGGGTGAGCAGTTCTTC
.	TRBV27	17	TRBD1	TRBJ2-1	CASSLSPPGQGYNEQFF	TGTGCCAGCAGTTTATCTCCCCCGGGACAGGGGTACAATGAGCAGTTCTTC
.	TRBV5-8	14	TRBD1	TRBJ2-7	CASRETGGDYEQYF	TGTGCCAGCAGGGAGACAGGGGGCGACTACGAGCAGTACTTC
.	TRBV4-3	15	.	TRBJ1-2	CASSQGGQEIYGYTF	TGCGCCAGCAGCCAGGGGGGTCAGGAGATCTATGGCTACACCTTC
.	TRBV9	14	.	TRBJ2-5	CASSGFRAWETQYF	TGTGCCAGCAGCGGGTTCCGGGCGTGGGAGACCCAGTACTTC
.	TRBV7-2	14	.	TRBJ2-7	CASSLGRGSDEQYF	TGTGCCAGCAGCTTAGGTCGGGGCTCCGACGAGCAGTACTTC
.	TRBV19	14	TRBD1	TRBJ1-2	CASTPQGALYGYTF	TGTGCCAGTACTCCGCAGGGGGCCCTCTATGGCTACACCTTC
.	TRBV4-3	14	.	TRBJ2-7	CASSQDWGTHEQYF	TGCGCCAGCAGCCAAGATTGGGGGACCCACGAGCAGTACTTC
once	TRBV6-1	14	TRBD1	TRBJ1-4	CASSEGSGGEKLFF	TGTGCCAGCAGTGAAGGGTCAGGGGGTGAAAAACTGTTTTTT
.	TRBV5-4	14	TRBD1	TRBJ1-2	CASSFTGGLSGYTF	TGTGCCAGCAGCTTCACAGGGGGTTTAAGCGGCTACACCTTC
once	TRBV27	16	TRBD1	TRBJ1-1	CASSRDRGRSDTEAFF	TGTGCCAGCAGTAGGGACAGGGGTCGATCGGACACTGAAGCTTTCTTT